The rows below give T cell receptor beta chains drawn from one sample of a study of CD8+ T cells in alopecia areata. The protocol was immunoSEQ multiplex PCR, while the TCRdb copy is restricted to in-frame clones and leaves out a portion. The sample shows roughly 150,000 clones, 55% of them seen only once. The sequencing input was CD4+ T cells sorted from blood. The receptor source for this set is a human donor in good health. The CDR3 runs from the conserved cysteine through the conserved F or W. The D gene is left open where the match is weak. The size of a clone is reported for some rows only, either as once, few or many, or as a class for expanded clones.

DNA: TGTGCCAGCAGCCAAGATCTCTCCCCTGCAGGGAACTACGAGCAGTACTTC; CDR3: CASSQDLSPAGNYEQYF; J: TRBJ2-7; size: few; V: TRBV4-2; D: .
DNA: TGTGCCAGCAGACAAGAACAGGACTATGGCTACACCTTC; CDR3: CASRQEQDYGYTF; J: TRBJ1-2; size: .; V: TRBV7-9; D: .
DNA: TGTGCCAGCAGCACCCGACAGGGGGCATGGACCGGGGAGCTGTTTTTT; CDR3: CASSTRQGAWTGELFF; J: TRBJ2-2; size: .; V: TRBV7-9; D: TRBD1
DNA: TGTGCCAGCAGCTTATCTAGCGGGAGCGAACTGACCCAGTACTTC; CDR3: CASSLSSGSELTQYF; J: TRBJ2-5; size: .; V: TRBV7-2; D: TRBD2
DNA: TGTGCCAGCAGTAATCTCCGGCTGGGGGCGGGAAACATTCAGTACTTC; CDR3: CASSNLRLGAGNIQYF; J: TRBJ2-4; size: .; V: TRBV2; D: .
DNA: TGTGCCAGCCGACAAACGGCTTACGAGCAGTACTTC; CDR3: CASRQTAYEQYF; J: TRBJ2-7; size: .; V: TRBV25-1; D: .
DNA: TGCGCCAGCAGCACTTCGGGACAGGGGATTGAAAAACTGTTTTTT; CDR3: CASSTSGQGIEKLFF; J: TRBJ1-4; size: .; V: TRBV5-1; D: TRBD1
DNA: TGTGCCTGGGGCCCCCCCACCAACTATGGCTACACCTTC; CDR3: CAWGPPTNYGYTF; J: TRBJ1-2; size: .; V: TRBV30; D: .
DNA: TGCAGCGGCGGGCCGAACACTGAAGCTTTCTTT; CDR3: CSGGPNTEAFF; J: TRBJ1-1; size: few; V: TRBV29-1; D: .
DNA: TGTGCCAGCAGCTTATCCGGGGATAGCAATCAGCCCCAGCATTTT; CDR3: CASSLSGDSNQPQHF; J: TRBJ1-5; size: .; V: TRBV7-9; D: .
DNA: TGCGCCAGCAGCCCCCGCCGGGCAACTAATGAAAAACTGTTTTTT; CDR3: CASSPRRATNEKLFF; J: TRBJ1-4; size: .; V: TRBV5-1; D: .
DNA: TGTGCCAGCAGCGTGGGAGGGAGTACGAACTATGGCTACACCTTC; CDR3: CASSVGGSTNYGYTF; J: TRBJ1-2; size: .; V: TRBV9; D: .
DNA: TGCAGCTTCCGGGGCGTGGAGACCCAGTACTTC; CDR3: CSFRGVETQYF; J: TRBJ2-5; size: .; V: TRBV29-1; D: .
DNA: TGCGCCAGCAGCTTGGCCGGCCCGAAAGCGGATACGCAGTATTTT; CDR3: CASSLAGPKADTQYF; J: TRBJ2-3; size: .; V: TRBV5-1; D: .
DNA: TGTGCCAGCTCATCGGGCGACGGTGGCTACACCTTC; CDR3: CASSSGDGGYTF; J: TRBJ1-2; size: few; V: TRBV18; D: .
DNA: TGTGCCAGCAGTCTGGAGGATACCTACGAGCAGTACTTC; CDR3: CASSLEDTYEQYF; J: TRBJ2-7; size: .; V: TRBV6-1; D: .
DNA: TGCGCCAGCAGCCAAGTGGATCTAGGGTTCATGAACACTGAAGCTTTCTTT; CDR3: CASSQVDLGFMNTEAFF; J: TRBJ1-1; size: few; V: TRBV4-1; D: .
DNA: TGTGCCATCAGTGACCAGGGAATAAGTCAAGAGACCCAGTACTTC; CDR3: CAISDQGISQETQYF; J: TRBJ2-5; size: once; V: TRBV10-3; D: .
DNA: TGTGCCACCAGCAGAGCAGGGATGACGAGCACAGATACGCAGTATTTT; CDR3: CATSRAGMTSTDTQYF; J: TRBJ2-3; size: .; V: TRBV15; D: .
DNA: TGCGCCAGCGGGACTTCTAGCGGGAGGACCTACGAGCAGTACTTC; CDR3: CASGTSSGRTYEQYF; J: TRBJ2-7; size: .; V: TRBV4-1; D: TRBD2
DNA: TGTGCCAGCAGCGTCGGGACAGGGGCAGAGACCCAGTACTTC; CDR3: CASSVGTGAETQYF; J: TRBJ2-5; size: .; V: TRBV9; D: TRBD1
DNA: TGCAGCGTTGACCCGAACACTGAAGCTTTCTTT; CDR3: CSVDPNTEAFF; J: TRBJ1-1; size: .; V: TRBV29-1; D: .
DNA: TGTGCCAGCACGCCGGGACTAGCGGGAGTCACAGATACGCAGTATTTT; CDR3: CASTPGLAGVTDTQYF; J: TRBJ2-3; size: .; V: TRBV2; D: TRBD2
DNA: TGCGCCAGCAGCCAAGATTTCGAGACCCAGTACTTC; CDR3: CASSQDFETQYF; J: TRBJ2-5; size: .; V: TRBV4-1; D: .
DNA: TGTGCCAGCAGTGAACTAGCGGGTAGCTCCTACAATGAGCAGTTCTTC; CDR3: CASSELAGSSYNEQFF; J: TRBJ2-1; size: few; V: TRBV2; D: TRBD2
DNA: TGTGCCAGCAGCCCGACCCTATCCTACAATGAGCAGTTCTTC; CDR3: CASSPTLSYNEQFF; J: TRBJ2-1; size: .; V: TRBV6-5; D: .
DNA: TGTGCCAGCAGCTTAGAGTTCGGGGTGACTGAAGCTTTCTTT; CDR3: CASSLEFGVTEAFF; J: TRBJ1-1; size: .; V: TRBV11-2; D: .
DNA: TGCGCCAGTTCAAGGGCCAAAGATACGCAGTATTTT; CDR3: CASSRAKDTQYF; J: TRBJ2-3; size: .; V: TRBV23-1; D: .
DNA: TGTGCCTGGGCAGGGGGAAACACCATATATTTT; CDR3: CAWAGGNTIYF; J: TRBJ1-3; size: .; V: TRBV30; D: .
DNA: TGTGCCAGCAGCTTTTTGGGCGGGAGGGGCCTCCACAATGAGCAGTTCTTC; CDR3: CASSFLGGRGLHNEQFF; J: TRBJ2-1; size: .; V: TRBV7-2; D: TRBD2
DNA: TGTGCCAGCAGTCCGGGACAGCCCGGGGAAAGAGAGACCCAGTACTTC; CDR3: CASSPGQPGERETQYF; J: TRBJ2-5; size: .; V: TRBV28; D: TRBD1
DNA: TGCGCCAGCAGCTTAAGCGAGACCCAGTACTTC; CDR3: CASSLSETQYF; J: TRBJ2-5; size: .; V: TRBV5-1; D: .
DNA: TGCGCCAGCAGTGAGTCTGGGATTAATCAGCCCCAGCATTTT; CDR3: CASSESGINQPQHF; J: TRBJ1-5; size: once; V: TRBV10-2; D: .
DNA: TGTGCCAGCAGTGAAGTCGGTCGAGGCTACACCTTC; CDR3: CASSEVGRGYTF; J: TRBJ1-2; size: .; V: TRBV2; D: .
DNA: TGCAGCGTTAGCGAGTGGGGGCCTGGGGCCAACGTCCTGACTTTC; CDR3: CSVSEWGPGANVLTF; J: TRBJ2-6; size: .; V: TRBV29-1; D: .
DNA: TGTGCCAGCAGTGAGGAGGGCCTCTCCTACAATGAGCAGTTCTTC; CDR3: CASSEEGLSYNEQFF; J: TRBJ2-1; size: .; V: TRBV6-4; D: .
DNA: TGTGCCACCCTATCCCCCCTACACGGGATGACTGAAGCTTTCTTT; CDR3: CATLSPLHGMTEAFF; J: TRBJ1-1; size: .; V: TRBV2; D: .
DNA: TGTGCCAGCAGCCAAGCGGTGGCGGGAGAGGGACGGGAGACCCAGTACTTC; CDR3: CASSQAVAGEGRETQYF; J: TRBJ2-5; size: .; V: TRBV4-2; D: TRBD2
DNA: TGTGCCAGCTCACCGACAGGGGATGTAGGCACTGAAGCTTTCTTT; CDR3: CASSPTGDVGTEAFF; J: TRBJ1-1; size: .; V: TRBV18; D: TRBD1
DNA: TGTGCCAGCAGCTCACTTAGCGGGAGAACAGATACGCAGTATTTT; CDR3: CASSSLSGRTDTQYF; J: TRBJ2-3; size: .; V: TRBV7-9; D: TRBD2
DNA: TGTGCCAGCAGCGGCGGGACAGTGGTTCGCACCTTC; CDR3: CASSGGTVVRTF; J: TRBJ1-2; size: .; V: TRBV5-6; D: TRBD1
DNA: TGTGCCAGTAGTATGAACACCGGGGAGCTGTTTTTT; CDR3: CASSMNTGELFF; J: TRBJ2-2; size: .; V: TRBV19; D: .
DNA: TGTGCCAGCAGTGACTCGTACAGGGGGCCAGGTGGCTACACCTTC; CDR3: CASSDSYRGPGGYTF; J: TRBJ1-2; size: .; V: TRBV6-4; D: TRBD1